This T cell receptor beta chain was identified during a study of T cells in Graves' hyperthyroidism and ophthalmopathy. Whole-study context: Peripheral blood was taken when the disease was first diagnosed, before any treatment began.

There are 16 residues in the CDR3. CDR1 and CDR2 (germline): MGHRA, YSYEKL. The germline V and J ends were trimmed by 1 base and 2 bases, with 14 bases remaining between them. The CDR3 regions of TCR beta were amplified from RNA transcripts. First-round RT-PCR of the TCR CDR3 relied on the HTBI primer set. TCRdb re-derived calls from the multiplex PCR reads in MiXCR, one entry per CDR3 protein. In the table there are about 400,000 distinct CDR3 sequences, roughly 13% of which are singletons. This clonotype was observed at least ten times. This clonotype originated in a woman aged 18-35 years with Graves' hyperthyroidism. The material sequenced was blood. This rearrangement joins TRBV4-1 to TRBJ1-2, with D possibly TRBD1 on 5 matching bases. CDR3 bases: TGCGCCAGCAGCCAAGTCCGAGAGGGACTCAACTATGGCTACACCTTC. Its protein product is CASSQVREGLNYGYTF.